This entry lists 12 T cell receptor beta chains sequenced from one sample in a study of cytomegalovirus exposure and HLA in healthy donors. 60 Vbeta and 13 Jbeta primers were used in PCR. Assay used: immunoSEQ multiplex PCR; TCRdb lists only in-frame clones, some missing. Of tens of thousands of clones listed, roughly 72% were seen once; the top ten hold around a fifth. The sequencing input was PBMCs. These receptors all come from a woman in her twenties or thirties in good health and CMV-seropositive.

The chain combines TRBV29-1 with TRBJ2-1, with TRBD2 matching over 8 bases. Germline V lookup: CDR1 SQVTM, CDR2 ANQGSEA. J was trimmed by 8 bases and V by 7 bases; bases with no gene match: 7. This CDR3 is 12 amino acids long. The CDR3 loop reads CSASGTSYEQFF. In DNA, the CDR3 is TGCAGCGCTTCCGGGACTAGTTATGAGCAGTTCTTC.

The rearrangement joins TRBV18 to TRBJ2-3, with 9 positions matching TRBD2. This CDR3 comprises 15 residues. In germline, CDR1 is KGHSH, CDR2 LQKENI. V was clipped by 6 bases and J by 5 bases; unmatched bases: 9. CDR3 bases: TGTGCCAGCTCCCCTATTAGCGGGAGCGGAGATACGCAGTATTTT. Translated: CASSPISGSGDTQYF. Filled out from reference TRBV18 and TRBJ2-3, the complete variable domain reads NAGVMQNPRHLVRRRGQEARLRCSPMKGHSHVYWYRQLPEEGLKFMVYLQKENIIDESGMPKERFSAEFPKEGPSILRIQQVVRGDSAAYFCASSPISGSGDTQYFGPGTRLTVL.

V usage is TRBV6-1 and J usage is TRBJ1-1, with 8 bases fitting TRBD1. This CDR3 is 13 amino acids long. V trimming: 3 bases; J trimming: 3 bases; junction bases outside the gene matches: 0. Germline CDR1 MNHNS, CDR2 SASEGT. This CDR3 is CASSDRGHTEAFF. For the CDR3, the DNA is TGTGCCAGCAGTGACAGGGGGCACACTGAAGCTTTCTTT.

The rearrangement joins TRBV9 to TRBJ2-3, with a tentative D call TRBD2 (5 bases). The CDR3 is made up of 13 amino acids. Trimming left V 6 bases short and J 6 bases short, with 14 bases between. From germline, CDR1 is SGDLS and CDR2 YYNGEE. The CDR3 coding sequence is TGTGCCAGCAATCCTAGCCCTATGGATACGCAGTATTTT. Encoded protein: CASNPSPMDTQYF.

The sample holds a few counts of this clone. V gene TRBV29-1 combines with J gene TRBJ2-1; D may be TRBD2 (7 bases). Between the trimmed V and J ends, which lost 6 bases and 3 bases, there was a span of 18 bases. CDR1 and CDR2 (germline): SQVTM, ANQGSEA. This CDR3 is built from 15 residues. The CDR3: CSVRGGDYLYNEQFF. The DNA for the CDR3 is TGCAGCGTGAGGGGGGGGGACTACCTCTACAATGAGCAGTTCTTC.

The J gene is TRBJ1-2, the V gene TRBV28; 8 bases are shared with TRBD1. Germline assignment: CDR1 MDHEN and CDR2 SYDVKM. The CDR3 covers 14 residues. The junction had 11 bases not matched to a gene; V was cut back by 7 bases and J by 7 bases. DNA of the CDR3: TGTGCCAGCACCCGCCGGACAGGGTTAAGTGGCTACACCTTC. Protein: CASTRRTGLSGYTF.

The chain joins TRBV6-1 to TRBJ2-1; 10 bases are shared with TRBD2. CDR3 length: 15 amino acids. Germline V gene lookup returns CDR1 MNHNS and CDR2 SASEGT. V shed 6 bases, J shed 8 bases, and the junction held 10 bases outside the gene matches. CDR3 region: CASSAQAGGRDEQFF. The DNA for the CDR3 is TGTGCCAGCAGCGCCCAAGCGGGGGGGAGAGATGAGCAGTTCTTC.

This chain connects TRBV6-6 to TRBJ2-7; D not certain. This CDR3 has 12 residues. Trimming removed 7 bases at V and 0 bases at J, with 7 bases between. CDR1 MNHNY and CDR2 SVGAGI come from the germline V gene (reference sequence). The CDR3 bases are TGTGCCAGCACCCACTCCTCCTACGAGCAGTACTTC. Protein: CASTHSSYEQYF.

The chain combines TRBV28 with TRBJ1-1, with D uncertain. Germline values: CDR1 MDHEN, CDR2 SYDVKM. The CDR3 is 13 amino acids. The V and J ends lost 5 bases and 7 bases respectively, with 14 bases between them. CDR3 coding DNA: TGTGCCAGCAGTCCCCCTATTGCGTTTGAAGCTTTCTTT. Translated, it gives CASSPPIAFEAFF.

This clone was detected a few times. The chain couples TRBV30 to TRBJ2-7; 11 positions match TRBD1. The V gene end was trimmed by 2 bases and the J gene end by 2 bases; junction bases not matched to a gene: 5. CDR1 GTSNPN and CDR2 SVGIG come from the germline V gene (reference sequence). The CDR3 covers 15 residues. The CDR3 reads CAWSPGTGGTYEQYF. The CDR3 region has the DNA TGTGCCTGGAGTCCCGGGACAGGGGGGACCTACGAGCAGTACTTC.

This clone is medium-sized within its sample. V is TRBV29-1 and J is TRBJ2-1, with D tentatively TRBD2 (5 bases). The V gene lost 4 bases and the J gene lost 9 bases, with 13 bases spanning the gap. The length of the CDR3 is 12 residues. The germline V gene encodes CDR1 SQVTM and CDR2 ANQGSEA. CDR3 region: CSVVSREGEQFF. CDR3 nucleotides: TGCAGCGTTGTCTCCCGGGAAGGTGAGCAGTTCTTC.

The chain has TRBV15 and TRBJ2-1; D gene unclear. Trimming stripped 2 bases from V and 4 bases from J, with 3 bases between. Germline loops: CDR1 LNHNV, CDR2 YYDKDF (reference sequence). This CDR3 has 12 amino acids. This CDR3 is CATSRLYNEQFF. CDR3 nucleotides: TGTGCCACCAGCAGATTATACAATGAGCAGTTCTTC.